Following are 23 T cell receptor beta chains from one sample sequenced in a study of beta chain features in type 1 diabetes. Expressed TCRB transcripts were sequenced because the entire RNA isolate underwent reverse transcription. Measured with immunoSEQ multiplex PCR; TCRdb has only the in-frame clones, and not every one. The sample contains about 150,000 clones, just over 9% of which appear only once. The specimen sequenced was central memory CD4+ T cells from blood. The receptors were sampled from a man aged 18 to 30 in good health.

The chain couples TRBV10-3 to TRBJ2-1, with 8 nucleotides matching TRBD2. CDR1 and CDR2 from the germline V gene are ENHRY and SYGVKD. The CDR3 covers 15 residues. Losses at the gene ends were 0 bases for V and 7 bases for J; bases not matched to a gene: 5. CDR3 amino acids: CAISESAGGWNEQFF. CDR3 bases: TGTGCCATCAGTGAGTCCGCGGGGGGTTGGAATGAGCAGTTCTTC.

In its sample, this clone was seen a few times. V gene TRBV6-5 combines with J gene TRBJ1-2; no clear D. Germline lookup yields CDR1 MNHEY and CDR2 SVGAGI. CDR3 length: 13 residues. V lost 6 bases, J lost 3 bases, and 11 bases lay in between. In nucleotides, the CDR3 is TGTGCCAGCAGCGAGACACGGTACTATGGCTACACCTTC. It is translated as CASSETRYYGYTF.

This clone was counted a few times. CDR3 in DNA: TGTGCCAGCAGTCCGACAGGCGTCAGCTCCTACGAGCAGTACTTC. Residues: CASSPTGVSSYEQYF. The J gene is TRBJ2-7, the V gene TRBV6-1; D perhaps matches TRBD1 (6 bases). This CDR3 region has 15 residues. The V end was cut by 5 bases, the J end by 0 bases, with 14 bases between. From germline, CDR1 is MNHNS and CDR2 SASEGT.

This clone was seen only a few times. V gene TRBV11-2 combines with J gene TRBJ2-3; 8 bases line up with TRBD2. CDR1 and CDR2 (germline): SGHAT, FQNNGV. CDR3 size: 15 residues. J was trimmed by 0 bases and V by 6 bases; bases with no gene match: 5. The CDR3 bases are TGTGCCAGCAGTCTCCGGGGGGGGAGCACAGATACGCAGTATTTT. It encodes CASSLRGGSTDTQYF.

This clone was counted at least ten times. The chain combines TRBV30 with TRBJ2-3, with D uncertain. Germline V lookup: CDR1 GTSNPN, CDR2 SVGIG (reference sequence). Trimming shortened V by 0 bases and J by 7 bases, and 11 bases separated the two germline ends. The CDR3 loop spans 13 amino acids. The CDR3 nucleotides read TGTGCCTGGAGTGTACAGATCCTCAATACGCAGTATTTT. Translating it yields CAWSVQILNTQYF.

The chain joins TRBV9 to TRBJ2-1; D may be TRBD2 (6 bases). V was trimmed by 0 bases and J by 6 bases, leaving 13 bases between them. Germline loops: CDR1 SGDLS, CDR2 YYNGEE. This CDR3 spans 15 amino acids. CDR3 amino acids: CASSVGGAEANEQFF. CDR3 bases: TGTGCCAGCAGCGTAGGCGGGGCCGAAGCCAATGAGCAGTTCTTC.

This clone was detected only a few times. The V and J genes are TRBV28 and TRBJ1-2, with D perhaps matching TRBD1 (6 bases). With 4 bases removed from V and 3 bases from J, the gap between germline ends came to 12 bases. The length of the CDR3 is 14 residues. The V gene's germline CDR1 is MDHEN and CDR2 SYDVKM. In DNA form, the CDR3 reads TGTGCCAGCAGTTCCTCTGGGGGCGACTATGGCTACACCTTC. Its translation is CASSSSGGDYGYTF.

This chain joins TRBV7-9 and TRBJ2-5; TRBD2 aligns across 11 bases. Germline CDR1 and CDR2: SEHNR and FQNEAQ (reference sequence). The ends lost 4 bases at V and 5 bases at J; junction bases unmatched: 6. CDR3 length: 15 residues. This CDR3 reads CASSSLAGVRETQYF. The CDR3 coding sequence is TGTGCCAGCAGCTCACTAGCGGGGGTAAGGGAGACCCAGTACTTC.

The rearrangement joins TRBV7-2 to TRBJ2-7, with a tentative D call TRBD1 (6 bases). The V end was cut by 0 bases, the J end by 2 bases, with 11 bases between. The germline V gene encodes CDR1 SGHTA and CDR2 FQGNSA. CDR3 length equals 15 residues. Here the CDR3 DNA reads TGTGCCAGCAGCTTAGCAGTCAGGGGAGCCTACGAGCAGTACTTC. It translates to CASSLAVRGAYEQYF.

This clone was seen a handful of times. This chain links TRBV5-4 with TRBJ1-2, with 8 bases identical to TRBD1. Germline V gives CDR1 SGHNT, CDR2 YYREEE (reference sequence). The CDR3 spans 15 residues. The V gene end was trimmed by 3 bases and the J gene end by 3 bases; junction bases not matched to a gene: 7. The CDR3 loop is CASSSTGTGDYGYTF. The CDR3 DNA is TGTGCCAGCAGCTCTACCGGGACAGGAGACTATGGCTACACCTTC.

This clone was observed many times. The rearrangement links TRBV29-1 to TRBJ2-5; tentative D call: TRBD2 (5 bases). Trimming took 2 bases from V and 7 from J, leaving 8 bases between them. Per germline, CDR1 SQVTM and CDR2 ANQGSEA. The CDR3 contains 11 residues. The CDR3 spells CSVESRGTQYF. The CDR3 nucleotides read TGCAGCGTTGAATCACGGGGGACCCAGTACTTC.

This clone was seen only a few times. DNA of the CDR3: TGTGCCAGCAGTTACACTCTGGGGGGAGGGAACATTCAGTACTTC. Its translation: CASSYTLGGGNIQYF. The chain employs TRBV6-5 and TRBJ2-4; 7 bases fit TRBD2. The length of the CDR3 is 15 residues. The V gene end was trimmed by 2 bases and the J gene end by 7 bases; junction bases not matched to a gene: 8. Germline CDR1 is MNHEY and CDR2 is SVGAGI.

This clone turned up a few times. The chain couples TRBV30 to TRBJ1-6; 7 bases are a match to TRBD1. This CDR3 is 18 amino acids long. In germline, CDR1 is GTSNPN, CDR2 SVGIG (reference sequence). The trim removed 5 bases at V and 0 bases at J, leaving 13 bases unmatched. The DNA for the CDR3 is TGTGCCTGGGGCAGGTCGACAGGGATGAGCTCCTATAATTCACCCCTCCACTTT. It is translated as CAWGRSTGMSSYNSPLHF.

The chain is built from TRBV5-4 and TRBJ2-5; no clear D. Germline lookup yields CDR1 SGHNT and CDR2 YYREEE (reference sequence). This CDR3 contains 13 residues. V was pared by 4 bases and J by 4 bases, with 11 bases between. The CDR3 nucleotides read TGTGCCAGCAGCGGGCCTGGTGGAGAGACCCAGTACTTC. Residues: CASSGPGGETQYF.

This clone was counted a few times. The rearrangement links TRBV18 to TRBJ2-7, with 8 nucleotides matching TRBD1. This CDR3 has 13 amino acids. Unmatched junction bases numbered 3, after V lost 3 bases and J lost 5 bases. The V gene's germline CDR1 is KGHSH and CDR2 LQKENI. CDR3 sequence reads: CASSPGQEDEQYF. CDR3 bases: TGTGCCAGCTCACCGGGACAGGAGGACGAGCAGTACTTC.

This sequence joins TRBV7-7 and TRBJ2-2; maybe TRBD2 (5 bases). This CDR3 comprises 13 residues. The ends were cut back, 4 bases at V and 2 bases at J, with 5 bases in the middle. Germline V lookup: CDR1 SSHAT, CDR2 FNYEAQ (reference sequence). CDR3 region: CASSSGNTGELFF. The CDR3 nucleotides are TGTGCCAGCAGCTCGGGAAACACCGGGGAGCTGTTTTTT.

The chain links TRBV7-2 to TRBJ1-2; 8 bases align to TRBD1. The germline CDR1 and CDR2 sequences are SGHTA and FQGNSA. The ends lost 5 bases at V and 5 bases at J; junction bases unmatched: 7. This CDR3 contains 14 residues. This chain's CDR3 is CASSTGQGWYGYTF. CDR3 nucleotide sequence: TGTGCCAGCAGCACCGGACAGGGTTGGTATGGCTACACCTTC.

This clone has ten or more counts. J is TRBJ2-4 and V is TRBV7-9; D is undetermined. V was pared by 6 bases and J by 8 bases, with 14 bases between. The CDR3 runs 13 residues. Germline V gene lookup returns CDR1 SEHNR and CDR2 FQNEAQ (reference sequence). The CDR3 spells CASSTVGRDIQYF. The CDR3 nucleotides are TGTGCCAGCAGTACGGTAGGCCGGGACATTCAGTACTTC.

This clone was seen a handful of times. The chain uses TRBV18 and TRBJ2-5; tentative D call: TRBD1 (6 bases). Germline assignment: CDR1 KGHSH and CDR2 LQKENI. The CDR3 is 17 amino acids. Trimming shortened V by 3 bases and J by 0 bases, and 17 bases separated the two germline ends. CDR3 sequence (DNA): TGTGCCAGCTCACCCGCCCCGCCTACAGGGTACCAAGAGACCCAGTACTTC. Its translation is CASSPAPPTGYQETQYF.

The rearrangement uses TRBV9 and TRBJ2-3, with 10 bases aligning to TRBD2. The V gene's germline CDR1 is SGDLS and CDR2 YYNGEE. This CDR3 is built from 17 residues. V lost 0 bases and J lost 1; bases outside the gene matches: 5. CDR3 nucleotides: TGTGCCAGCAGCGTAGGCCTAGCGGGGGCCGGCACAGATACGCAGTATTTT. Its translation: CASSVGLAGAGTDTQYF. Using reference TRBV9 and TRBJ2-3 for the parts outside the CDR3, the full variable domain is DSGVTQTPKHLITATGQRVTLRCSPRSGDLSVYWYQQSLDQGLQFLIQYYNGEERAKGNILERFSAQQFPDLHSELNLSSLELGDSALYFCASSVGLAGAGTDTQYFGPGTRLTVL.

This clone was counted between two and nine times. The chain is built from TRBV19 and TRBJ2-1, with 8 positions matching TRBD2. This CDR3 spans 16 amino acids. CDR1 LNHDA and CDR2 SQIVND come from the germline V gene (reference sequence). J gave up 4 bases and V 3 bases, and 8 bases lay outside the gene matches. The CDR3 here is CASSIGGRGGYNEQFF. CDR3 DNA: TGTGCCAGTAGTATCGGGGGTCGGGGGGGGTACAATGAGCAGTTCTTC.

The rearrangement links TRBV6-5 to TRBJ2-7; TRBD2 is a possible D gene (5 bases). Trimming pared 7 bases from V and 1 base from J, leaving 14 bases between. The CDR3 extends over 14 amino acids. CDR1 and CDR2 from the germline V gene are MNHEY and SVGAGI. CDR3: CASTAGPNSYEQYF. The CDR3 DNA reads as TGTGCCAGCACCGCGGGCCCAAATTCCTACGAGCAGTACTTC.

This clone showed up just a few times. The V and J genes are TRBV7-2 and TRBJ2-2; possibly TRBD1 for D (6 bases). The CDR3 runs to 16 residues. V shed 2 bases and J shed 2 bases, with 12 bases lying between them. Per the germline V gene, CDR1 is SGHTA and CDR2 is FQGNSA. This CDR3 is CASSLRGRGNTGELFF. CDR3 coding DNA: TGTGCCAGCAGCTTAAGGGGCAGGGGAAACACCGGGGAGCTGTTTTTT.